This TCR beta chain was recovered during a study of blood T cell repertoires in COVID-19. Turning to the study itself: The cDNA or gDNA used as material had been derived from T cells, B-cell-depleted T cells, or PBMCs.

Sequencing was performed with immunoSEQ multiplex PCR; in TCRdb, only in-frame clones are kept and a portion is missing. The sample lists more than 150,000 clones, roughly nine tenths occurring once. J lost 3 bases, V lost 6 bases, and 9 bases had no gene match. CDR3 length: 15 residues. Germline V lookup: CDR1 MDHEN, CDR2 SYDVKM. Sequencing was done on a sample of peripheral blood. This chain connects TRBV28 to TRBJ2-7; TRBD2 matches at 9 bases. The sequence was collected from a man aged 70 or older with active or convalescent COVID-19. The CDR3, as DNA: TGTGCCAGCAGAGGCTGGGGACTAGCAGACTACGAGCAGTACTTC. Translated, it gives CASRGWGLADYEQYF.